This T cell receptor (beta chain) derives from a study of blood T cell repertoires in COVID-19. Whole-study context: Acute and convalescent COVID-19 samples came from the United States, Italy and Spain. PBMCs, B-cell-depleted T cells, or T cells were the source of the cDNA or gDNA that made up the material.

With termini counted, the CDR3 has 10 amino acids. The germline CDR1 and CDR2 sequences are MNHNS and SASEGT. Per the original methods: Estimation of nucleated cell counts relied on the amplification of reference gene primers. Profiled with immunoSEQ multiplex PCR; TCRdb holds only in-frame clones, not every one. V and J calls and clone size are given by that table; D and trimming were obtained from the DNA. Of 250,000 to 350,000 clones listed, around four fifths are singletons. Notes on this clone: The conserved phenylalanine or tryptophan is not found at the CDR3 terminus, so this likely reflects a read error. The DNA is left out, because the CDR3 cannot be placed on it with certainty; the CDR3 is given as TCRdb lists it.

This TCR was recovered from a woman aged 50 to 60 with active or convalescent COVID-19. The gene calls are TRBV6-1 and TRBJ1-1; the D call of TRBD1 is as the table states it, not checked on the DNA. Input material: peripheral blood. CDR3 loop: CASSEGAPKA.